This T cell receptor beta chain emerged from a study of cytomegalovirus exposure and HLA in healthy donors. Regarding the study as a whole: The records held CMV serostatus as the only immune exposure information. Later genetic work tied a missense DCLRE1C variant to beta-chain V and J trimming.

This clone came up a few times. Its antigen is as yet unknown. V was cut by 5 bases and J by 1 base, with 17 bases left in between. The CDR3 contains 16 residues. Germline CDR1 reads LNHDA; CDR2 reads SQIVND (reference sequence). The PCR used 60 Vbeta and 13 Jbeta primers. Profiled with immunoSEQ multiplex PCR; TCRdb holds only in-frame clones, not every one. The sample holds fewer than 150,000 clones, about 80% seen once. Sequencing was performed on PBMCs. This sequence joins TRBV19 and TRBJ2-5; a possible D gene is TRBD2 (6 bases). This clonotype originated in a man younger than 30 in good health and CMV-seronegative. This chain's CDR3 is CASSLLDVEGQETQYF. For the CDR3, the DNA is TGTGCCAGTAGTCTCCTCGACGTGGAGGGCCAAGAGACCCAGTACTTC.